The 19 T cell receptor beta chains reported below all come from one sample, sequenced in a study of blood T cells in healthy people across ages. With a J-beta primer mix and a sample-barcoded 5' primer, a second PCR ran roughly 7 to 11 cycles. TCRdb used MiXCR to reprocess the 5' RACE reads, holding one entry per CDR3 protein. This sample has some 790,000 distinct CDR3 sequences, with under 35% found just once. Sequencing was performed on blood. The source of these receptors is a woman aged 80 or older in good health.

On this clonotype: This may be a read error, as it is one base from a much larger clone. The chain employs TRBV14 and TRBJ2-6; no definite D call. The length of the CDR3 is 16 residues. Germline-derived CDR1 and CDR2 are SGHDN and FVKESK. The CDR3 sequence is CASSQVKTSVLNVPTF. CDR3 in DNA: TGTGCCAGCAGCCAAGTTAAAACCTCGGTCCTCAACGTCCCGACTTTC.

This clonotype was seen at least ten times. The chain combines TRBV6-2 or TRBV6-3 with TRBJ2-7; D remains ambiguous. The germline gives CDR1 MNHEY, CDR2 SVGEGT. Trimming took 2 bases from V and 2 from J, leaving 4 bases between them. The CDR3 sequence is 12 residues long. For the CDR3, the DNA is TGTGCCAGCAGTTACCGTCCCTACGAGCAGTACTTC. Translated: CASSYRPYEQYF.

This clonotype came up many times. The chain uses TRBV4-3 and TRBJ2-1, with 10 bases identical to TRBD2. The CDR3 totals 16 residues. The ends lost 0 bases at V and 10 bases at J; junction bases unmatched: 9. The germline gives CDR1 LGHNA, CDR2 YSLEER. Here the CDR3 DNA reads TGCGCCAGCAGCCAAGATACGGCTAGCGGGGGTGAGGAGCAGTTCTTC. Its protein is CASSQDTASGGEEQFF.

This clonotype was observed a handful of times. The V and J genes are TRBV7-2 and TRBJ1-6; D is undetermined. Germline assignment: CDR1 SGHTA and CDR2 FQGNSA. V shed 0 bases and J shed 9 bases, with 12 bases lying between them. The CDR3 loop spans 15 amino acids. This chain's CDR3 is CASSLANGRGSPLHF. CDR3 nucleotides: TGTGCCAGCAGCTTAGCGAACGGACGGGGTTCACCCCTCCACTTT. The entire variable domain, with the rest obtained from reference TRBV7-2 and TRBJ1-6, is as follows: GAGVSQSPSNKVTEKGKDVELRCDPISGHTALYWYRQSLGQGLEFLIYFQGNSAPDKSGLPSDRFSAERTGGSVSTLTIQRTQQEDSAVYLCASSLANGRGSPLHFGNGTRLTVT.

This clonotype was detected ten times or more. The J gene is TRBJ1-2, the V gene TRBV29-1; D is uncertain. Germline V gene sequence: CDR1 SQVTM, CDR2 ANQGSEA. Trimming stripped 7 bases from V and 5 bases from J, with 17 bases between. This CDR3 contains 13 residues. The DNA of the CDR3 is TGCAGCGGCCCACCGGGAACATTTTATGGCTACACCTTC. Translation: CSGPPGTFYGYTF.

In this sample, this clonotype turned up many times. CDR3 region: CATRGEVENEQFF. DNA for the CDR3: TGTGCCACCCGGGGGGAGGTGGAGAATGAGCAGTTCTTC. The chain joins TRBV6-5 to TRBJ2-1, with TRBD2 identical over 7 bases. V gave up 10 bases and J gave up 7 bases; unmatched junction bases: 10. The germline V gene encodes CDR1 MNHEY and CDR2 SVGAGI. The CDR3 is 13 residues long.

In the case of this clonotype: The junction differs from germline at one of its ends, possibly a read error. The rearrangement links TRBV5-5 to TRBJ2-7; 9 bases are shared with TRBD1. The J call is uncertain, as TRBJ2-4 better fits the DNA end. The CDR3 extends over 16 amino acids. Germline V lookup: CDR1 SGHKS, CDR2 YYEKEE (reference sequence). CDR3 in amino acids: CTSSLGDRVGKSIQYF. CDR3 in DNA: TGTACCAGCAGCTTGGGGGACAGGGTTGGCAAAAGCATTCAGTACTTC.

This clonotype showed up just a few times. The gene calls are TRBV5-1 and TRBJ2-3, with TRBD2 identical over 10 bases. The CDR3 spans 16 residues. Germline-derived CDR1 and CDR2 are SGHRS and YFSETQ. The ends lost 4 bases at V and 1 base at J; junction bases unmatched: 6. The CDR3 bases are TGCGCCAGCAGCCCGGGACTAGCGACTGGCACAGATACGCAGTATTTT. This gives the protein CASSPGLATGTDTQYF.

This clonotype was seen many times. This chain joins TRBV20-1 and TRBJ2-5, with TRBD1 matching over 8 bases. This CDR3 has 18 amino acids. Germline V gives CDR1 DFQATT, CDR2 SNEGSKA (reference sequence). Losses at the gene ends were 2 bases for V and 0 bases for J; bases not matched to a gene: 14. The DNA for the CDR3 is TGCAGTGCTAGACTCCCCGGACAGGGAAAGATGTACCAAGAGACCCAGTACTTC. Residues: CSARLPGQGKMYQETQYF.

This clonotype has at least ten counts. V is TRBV5-4 and J is TRBJ2-3; 10 bases map to TRBD1. Germline V CDR1 and CDR2: SGHNT, YYREEE (reference sequence). The CDR3 length is 15 residues. Unmatched junction bases numbered 4, after V lost 2 bases and J lost 4 bases. The CDR3 here is CASSFGQGVSDTQYF. Here the CDR3 DNA reads TGTGCCAGCAGCTTCGGACAGGGGGTTTCAGATACGCAGTATTTT.

This clonotype was recorded many times. V gene TRBV5-1 combines with J gene TRBJ2-7, with TRBD1 matching over 11 bases. CDR1 and CDR2 (germline): SGHRS, YFSETQ. Trimming cost V 4 bases and J 7 bases; bases outside gene matches: 10. The CDR3 consists of 15 residues. CDR3 coding DNA: TGCGCCAGCAGCGCCGGGACAGGGGGGACGGGAGAGCAGTACTTC. This sequence encodes CASSAGTGGTGEQYF.

The table lists this clonotype with many counts. The gene calls are TRBV10-3 and TRBJ2-7; no clear D. Trimming took 1 base from V and 2 from J, leaving 6 bases between them. The CDR3 loop spans 13 amino acids. Germline loops: CDR1 ENHRY, CDR2 SYGVKD. The CDR3 loop reads CAISEFVTYEQYF. In nucleotides, the CDR3 is TGTGCCATCAGTGAGTTTGTCACCTACGAGCAGTACTTC.

This clonotype appeared a few times. The chain has TRBV9 and TRBJ1-4; D gene ambiguous. Looked up from germline, CDR1 is SGDLS and CDR2 is YYNGEE. CDR3 length equals 15 residues. With 0 bases removed from V and 5 bases from J, the gap between germline ends came to 11 bases. In nucleotides, the CDR3 is TGTGCCAGCAGCGTAGGGGGATCAAACAATGAAAAACTGTTTTTT. Its translation is CASSVGGSNNEKLFF.

This clonotype was counted ten times or more. V and J are TRBV4-1 and TRBJ2-1; D gene uncertain. Trimming cost V 0 bases and J 1 base, with 7 bases left between them. The CDR3 length is 15 residues. In germline, CDR1 is MGHRA, CDR2 YSYEKL. CDR3 amino acids: CASSQDRSSYNEQFF. CDR3 sequence (DNA): TGCGCCAGCAGCCAAGATCGCAGTTCCTACAATGAGCAGTTCTTC.

This clonotype was seen a few times. The rearrangement joins TRBV7-9 to TRBJ1-1, with D perhaps TRBD1 (5 bases). The germline gives CDR1 SEHNR, CDR2 FQNEAQ (reference sequence). This CDR3 has 14 amino acids. V was clipped by 2 bases and J by 1 base, with 8 bases between them. The CDR3: CASSLPQENTEAFF. In nucleotides, the CDR3 is TGTGCCAGCAGCTTACCACAGGAGAACACTGAAGCTTTCTTT.

This clonotype has a count of ten or more. This chain connects TRBV10-3 to TRBJ2-7, with a tentative D call TRBD2 (5 bases). Trimming pared 0 bases from V and 6 bases from J, leaving 12 bases between. The CDR3 length is 14 residues. Germline V lookup: CDR1 ENHRY, CDR2 SYGVKD. The CDR3 nucleotides are TGTGCCATCAGTGAGTCCCTGCGGGTCTCCGAGCAGTACTTC. It is translated as CAISESLRVSEQYF.

This clonotype was recorded a few times. The gene calls are TRBV7-8 and TRBJ2-2; 7 bases agree with TRBD1. Looked up from germline, CDR1 is SGHVS and CDR2 is FQNEAQ. CDR3 length equals 12 residues. Trimming at V came to 5 bases and at J to 6 bases, leaving 0 bases not matched to a gene. The CDR3 reads CASSDRAGELFF. CDR3 coding DNA: TGTGCCAGCAGCGACAGGGCCGGGGAGCTGTTTTTT.

To note about this clonotype: Just one base apart from a much larger clone, this may be a read error. The rearrangement links TRBV20-1 to TRBJ2-5; 8 bases map to TRBD2. The end of the DNA fits TRBJ2-1 better, so the J call may be wrong. The CDR3 has 15 amino acids. Germline V gene sequence: CDR1 DFQATT, CDR2 SNEGSKA (reference sequence). The CDR3 sequence: CSAPRAGATQETQFF. CDR3 sequence (DNA): TGCAGTGCTCCCCGAGCGGGGGCCACACAAGAGACCCAGTTCTTC.

This clonotype was detected only a few times. A much larger clone differs by one base, so this may be a read error. This chain connects TRBV5-1 to TRBJ2-5; no reliable D call. Looked up from germline, CDR1 is SGHRS and CDR2 is YFSETQ. CDR3 size: 12 residues. Trimming pared 2 bases from V and 11 bases from J, leaving 13 bases between. The CDR3 DNA follows: TGCGCCAGCAGCTTAAATATCTATGAGCAGTACTTC. Amino acids: CASSLNIYEQYF.